The 24 T cell receptor beta chains presented below share a single source sample, sequenced in a study of T cell responses to AZD1222 COVID-19 vaccine. Produced via immunoSEQ multiplex PCR; TCRdb's table is partial and in-frame only. The profile shows over 120,000 clones, over 85% of them singletons. This material consisted of peripheral blood, taken 28 days after the second AZD1222 dose. These receptors all come from an adult who received the AZD1222 COVID-19 vaccine.

The genes are TRBV5-4 and TRBJ1-2; D unresolved. The CDR3 extends over 14 amino acids. CDR1 SGHNT and CDR2 YYREEE come from the germline V gene (reference sequence). V was trimmed by 1 base and J by 4 bases, leaving 11 bases between them. CDR3 in DNA: TGTGCCAGCAGCTTGATTAACTCGCCCTATGGCTACACCTTC. Its protein is CASSLINSPYGYTF.

J is TRBJ2-3 and V is TRBV19; D gene uncertain. Germline CDR1 LNHDA, CDR2 SQIVND (reference sequence). Trimming took 0 bases from V and 6 from J, leaving 4 bases between them. The CDR3 has 12 residues. CDR3 amino acids: CASSIDLDTQYF. Written as DNA, the CDR3 is TGTGCCAGTAGTATAGATCTGGATACGCAGTATTTT.

A few counts support this clone. This chain links TRBV27 with TRBJ2-1; D is uncertain. The germline V and J ends were trimmed by 4 bases and 12 bases, with 19 bases remaining between them. Germline V gives CDR1 MNHEY, CDR2 SMNVEV (reference sequence). The CDR3 is 14 amino acids. CDR3 coding DNA: TGTGCCAGCAGTTCCCCAGCGAGAGCAGCAGGGCAGTTCTTC. It encodes CASSSPARAAGQFF.

The V gene is TRBV4-1, the J gene TRBJ2-7; D perhaps matches TRBD2 (6 bases). V was shortened by 4 bases and J by 5 bases, with 12 bases between the two germline ends. Germline values: CDR1 MGHRA, CDR2 YSYEKL. The CDR3 runs to 13 residues. The CDR3 loop is CASSPSTRNEQYF. In DNA, the CDR3 is TGCGCCAGCAGCCCCTCGACTAGGAACGAGCAGTACTTC.

This clone was observed a single time. The chain links TRBV24-1 to TRBJ2-2; D is possibly TRBD2 (5 bases). Trimming took off 2 bases at V and 1 base at J, with 10 bases between the two ends. This CDR3 is 16 amino acids long. CDR1 and CDR2 (germline): KGHDR, SFDVKD. The CDR3 here is CATSDWEFGNTGELFF. The CDR3 region has the DNA TGTGCCACCAGTGATTGGGAGTTCGGGAACACCGGGGAGCTGTTTTTT.

The V and J genes are TRBV3-1 (or the pseudogene TRBV3-2) and TRBJ1-3, with TRBD1 as a possible D gene (5 bases). From germline, CDR1 is LGHDT and CDR2 YNNKEL (reference sequence). The CDR3 runs to 15 residues. The V end lost 1 base, the J end lost 1 base, and 8 bases lay between the germline ends. Here the CDR3 reads CASSQGGGSGNTIYF. CDR3 DNA: TGTGCCAGCAGCCAAGGGGGGGGGTCTGGAAACACCATATATTTT.

V is TRBV4-3 and J is TRBJ2-1, with D possibly being TRBD1 (6 bases). CDR1 is LGHNA, CDR2 YSLEER, per germline. This CDR3 is 16 amino acids long. V lost 0 bases and J 7 bases, leaving 16 bases between the germline ends. The CDR3 spells CASSQDLWDNQNEQFF. As DNA, the CDR3 is TGCGCCAGCAGCCAAGATCTATGGGACAACCAGAATGAGCAGTTCTTC.

This rearrangement joins TRBV5-1 to TRBJ1-1; no clear D gene. Trimming left V 4 bases short and J 0 bases short, with 7 bases between. CDR3 length equals 13 residues. The germline V gene encodes CDR1 SGHRS and CDR2 YFSETQ. CDR3 region: CASSVSLNTEAFF. Here the CDR3 DNA reads TGCGCCAGCAGCGTGTCATTGAACACTGAAGCTTTCTTT.

With regard to this clone: A junction boundary mismatches the germline segment, possibly from a read error. J is TRBJ2-6 and V is TRBV5-4; no definite D call. The CDR3 sequence is 12 residues long. Looked up from germline, CDR1 is SGHNT and CDR2 is YYREEE (reference sequence). The CDR3 nucleotides read TGTGCCAGCCGCTTCGAATCCAACGTCCTGACTTTC. As protein: CASRFESNVLTF.

Only a few counts were recorded for this clone. At the DNA level, this CDR3 is encoded by other sequences in the same sample as well. The chain links TRBV29-1 to TRBJ2-7; no firm D call. The CDR3 loop spans 10 amino acids. Trimming stripped 4 bases from V and 7 bases from J, with 8 bases between. Germline CDR1 reads SQVTM; CDR2 reads ANQGSEA. The CDR3 DNA follows: TGCAGCGTTGGGGGAAAGGAGCAGTACTTC. Amino acid sequence: CSVGGKEQYF.

The chain carries TRBV19 and TRBJ2-2, with 9 bases aligning to TRBD2. CDR1 LNHDA and CDR2 SQIVND come from the germline V gene (reference sequence). There are 17 residues in the CDR3. The ends lost 3 bases at V and 5 bases at J; junction bases unmatched: 10. This CDR3 reads CASSMYSGGSVTGELFF. CDR3 nucleotide sequence: TGTGCCAGTAGTATGTATAGCGGGGGTTCGGTGACCGGGGAGCTGTTTTTT. Together with reference TRBV19 and TRBJ2-2, the CDR3 gives the full variable domain: DGGITQSPKYLFRKEGQNVTLSCEQNLNHDAMYWYRQDPGQGLRLIYYSQIVNDFQKGDIAEGYSVSREKKESFPLTVTSAQKNPTAFYLCASSMYSGGSVTGELFFGEGSRLTVL.

This rearrangement joins TRBV2 to TRBJ2-7; tentatively, D is TRBD2 (5 bases). With 6 bases removed from V and 2 bases from J, the gap between germline ends came to 11 bases. Germline loops: CDR1 SNHLY, CDR2 FYNNEI. This CDR3 comprises 13 residues. CDR3 DNA: TGTGCCAGCAGCGGACTCTTCCCCTACGAGCAGTACTTC. This encodes CASSGLFPYEQYF.

The chain couples TRBV5-1 to TRBJ2-1; 16 bases are a match to TRBD2. Germline lookup yields CDR1 SGHRS and CDR2 YFSETQ. The CDR3 is made up of 18 amino acids. The ends lost 2 bases at V and 4 bases at J; junction bases unmatched: 6. CDR3 protein: CASSLAGTSGRGYNEQFF. CDR3 bases: TGCGCCAGCAGCTTAGCGGGGACTAGCGGGAGGGGTTACAATGAGCAGTTCTTC.

CDR3 in amino acids: CSVDRGRGEQYF. CDR3 sequence (DNA): TGCAGCGTTGACAGGGGGAGAGGCGAGCAGTACTTC. The V and J genes are TRBV29-1 and TRBJ2-7; 7 bases agree with TRBD1. The trim removed 3 bases at V and 6 bases at J, leaving 5 bases unmatched. The CDR3 extends over 12 amino acids. From germline, CDR1 is SQVTM and CDR2 ANQGSEA.

This chain connects TRBV5-4 to TRBJ2-2; 7 bases align to TRBD2. Germline V gives CDR1 SGHNT, CDR2 YYREEE (reference sequence). The CDR3 is 16 amino acids. V was clipped by 1 base and J by 3 bases; unmatched bases: 6. CDR3: CASSLKGGRDTGELFF. Written as DNA, the CDR3 is TGTGCCAGCAGCTTGAAGGGCGGGAGAGACACCGGGGAGCTGTTTTTT.

The chain combines TRBV27 with TRBJ1-2; weak D call: TRBD1 (5 bases). Per the germline V gene, CDR1 is MNHEY and CDR2 is SMNVEV (reference sequence). The CDR3 totals 17 residues. Deletions cut 6 bases from V and 5 bases from J, with 25 bases between. The CDR3 nucleotides read TGTGCCAGCAGCCACAAACTGGGGACCGCAGGGCTATATGGCTACACCTTC. As protein: CASSHKLGTAGLYGYTF.

This chain uses TRBV18 with TRBJ1-3; D gene ambiguous. Trimming took off 3 bases at V and 4 bases at J, with 19 bases between the two ends. Germline values: CDR1 KGHSH, CDR2 LQKENI. This CDR3 spans 17 amino acids. The CDR3, as DNA: TGTGCCAGCTCACCGGAGGAGTTCAGGTCGTACGGAAACACCATATATTTT. Its translation: CASSPEEFRSYGNTIYF.

The chain carries TRBV7-3 and TRBJ2-5; TRBD2 matches at 11 bases. The J segment lost 4 bases and the V segment lost 6 bases, leaving 7 bases of the junction unmatched. Germline V gene sequence: CDR1 SGHTA, CDR2 FQGTGA. This CDR3 spans 15 amino acids. The CDR3 here is CASSPRTSGLETQYF. CDR3 bases: TGTGCCAGCAGTCCTCGGACTAGCGGGTTAGAGACCCAGTACTTC.

The chain couples TRBV7-8 to TRBJ1-5; TRBD1 agrees at 7 bases. Germline loops: CDR1 SGHVS, CDR2 FQNEAQ. CDR3 length: 14 residues. Germline trimming cut 1 base from V and 7 bases from J; bases unmatched to any gene: 4. CDR3 sequence: CASSLEGGGQPQHF. The CDR3 nucleotides read TGTGCCAGCAGCTTAGAAGGGGGCGGGCAGCCCCAGCATTTT.

This clone was detected once. The chain is built from TRBV6-5 and TRBJ1-2; TRBD1 is a possible D gene (6 bases). The CDR3 loop spans 14 amino acids. Per germline, CDR1 MNHEY and CDR2 SVGAGI. V was shortened by 6 bases and J by 0 bases, with 11 bases between the two germline ends. In DNA, the CDR3 is TGTGCCAGCAGGACAGGTTCAGCTAACTATGGCTACACCTTC. Translated, it gives CASRTGSANYGYTF.

This clone was seen once. The chain combines TRBV4-2 with TRBJ2-7, with TRBD2 matching over 9 bases. The CDR3 is 15 amino acids. Germline-derived CDR1 and CDR2 are LGHNA and YNFKEQ. V lost 4 bases to trimming and J lost 5 bases; unmatched junction nucleotides: 9. The CDR3 DNA reads as TGTGCCAGCAGCCGGGAAACTAGCGGGCTCAACGAGCAGTACTTC. Translating gives CASSRETSGLNEQYF.

This sequence joins TRBV12-5 and TRBJ1-1; possible D gene TRBD1, 5 bases. In germline, CDR1 is LGHNT, CDR2 FRNRAP. This CDR3 contains 22 residues. Between the trimmed V and J ends, which lost 3 bases and 2 bases, there was a span of 34 bases. The CDR3 spells CASGLPTPLQGRVHELNTEAFF. In DNA form, the CDR3 reads TGTGCTAGTGGTTTACCGACCCCGCTTCAGGGTAGGGTTCACGAACTTAACACTGAAGCTTTCTTT. Filled out from reference TRBV12-5 and TRBJ1-1, the complete variable domain reads DARVTQTPRHKVTEMGQEVTMRCQPILGHNTVFWYRQTMMQGLELLAYFRNRAPLDDSGMPKDRFSAEMPDATLATLKIQPSEPRDSAVYFCASGLPTPLQGRVHELNTEAFFGQGTRLTVV.

The chain uses TRBV2 and TRBJ2-5; 7 bases agree with TRBD2. The CDR3 extends over 11 amino acids. Germline V gene data show CDR1 as SNHLY and CDR2 as FYNNEI. V lost 5 bases, J lost 11 bases, and 5 bases stayed unmatched. The CDR3 nucleotides read TGTGCCAGCAGTCCCGGACTAGAACAGTACTTC. Its translation: CASSPGLEQYF.

The CDR3 here is CASSERDPYTEAFF. CDR3 nucleotide sequence: TGTGCCAGCAGCGAAAGGGACCCTTACACTGAAGCTTTCTTT. The chain employs TRBV5-8 and TRBJ1-1; D might be TRBD1 (5 bases). Germline CDR1 reads SGHTS; CDR2 reads YDEGEE. The V end lost 4 bases, the J end lost 3 bases, and 13 bases lay between the germline ends. The CDR3 consists of 14 residues.